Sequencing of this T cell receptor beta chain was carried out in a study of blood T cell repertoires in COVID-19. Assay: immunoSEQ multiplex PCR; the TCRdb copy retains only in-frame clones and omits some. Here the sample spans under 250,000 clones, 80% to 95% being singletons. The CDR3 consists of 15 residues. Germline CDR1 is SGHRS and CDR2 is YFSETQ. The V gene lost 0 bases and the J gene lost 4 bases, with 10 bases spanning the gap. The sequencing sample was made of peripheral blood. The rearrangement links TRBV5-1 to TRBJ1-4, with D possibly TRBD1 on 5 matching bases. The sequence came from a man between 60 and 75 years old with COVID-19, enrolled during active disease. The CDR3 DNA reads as TGCGCCAGCAGCTTGGGGGGCGGTTTTAATGAAAAACTGTTTTTT. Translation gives CASSLGGGFNEKLFF.